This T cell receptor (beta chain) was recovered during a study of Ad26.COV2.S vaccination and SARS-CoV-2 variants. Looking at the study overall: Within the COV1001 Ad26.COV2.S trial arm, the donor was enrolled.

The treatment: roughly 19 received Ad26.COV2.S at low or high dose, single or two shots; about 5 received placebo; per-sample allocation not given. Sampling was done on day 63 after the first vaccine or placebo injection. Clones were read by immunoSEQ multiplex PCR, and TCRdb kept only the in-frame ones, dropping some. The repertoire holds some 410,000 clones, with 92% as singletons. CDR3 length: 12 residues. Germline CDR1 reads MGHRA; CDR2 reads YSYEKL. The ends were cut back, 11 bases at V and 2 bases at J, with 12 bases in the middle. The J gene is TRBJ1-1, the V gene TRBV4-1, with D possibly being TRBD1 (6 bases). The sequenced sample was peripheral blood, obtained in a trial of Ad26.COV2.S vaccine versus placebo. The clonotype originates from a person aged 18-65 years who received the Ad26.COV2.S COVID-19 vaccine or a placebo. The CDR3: CAAGGTNTEAFF. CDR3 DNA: TGCGCCGCTGGGGGGACAAACACTGAAGCTTTCTTT.